The present T cell receptor beta chain was sequenced within a study of blood T cell repertoires in COVID-19. For the study at large: The samples span acute and convalescent COVID-19 from the United States, Italy and Spain.

Germline CDR1 and CDR2: LNHNV and YYDKDF (reference sequence). The CDR3 is 14 residues long. Deletions cut 0 bases from V and 7 bases from J, with 7 bases between. The protocol was immunoSEQ multiplex PCR, while the TCRdb copy is restricted to in-frame clones and leaves out a portion. The table records roughly 60,000 clones, under 85% of them present only once. The gene calls are TRBV15 and TRBJ1-6; unclear D gene. This TCR was recovered from a woman older than 75 with acute or convalescent COVID-19. The sequenced material came from peripheral blood. Here the CDR3 reads CATSRDSVNSPLHF. CDR3 nucleotide sequence: TGTGCCACCAGCAGAGATTCCGTAAATTCACCCCTCCACTTT.